Listed here is a single T cell receptor beta chain. Its antigen specificity is not known. No clone much larger than this one lies a single base away; base qualities are absent. Library preparation was by the immunoSEQ multiplex PCR assay. For the multiplex PCR, a mixture combining 60 forward primers for TCR Vbeta segments and 13 reverse primers for TCR Jbeta segments was used. The CDR3 region of rearranged TCR beta genes was amplified from genomic DNA with a multiplex PCR assay. The amplified TCR beta libraries were sequenced on the Illumina HiSeq System as 87-base-pair reads. Processing in the source paper ran as follows. A later analysis counted approximately 76 million unique TCR beta chains across the 700 or so repertoires, and 10 million to 11 million of these chains were shared by at least two donors. Raw reads were error-corrected and collapsed into unique sequences by a nearest-neighbor algorithm in which closely related sequences were merged to remove PCR and sequencing errors. To assign V, D and J gene segments, CDR3 sequences were aligned to IMGT reference sequences. For a sequence to be retained, a match of at least six nucleotides to both a V gene segment and a J gene segment was required. Rearrangements were called productive when the CDR3 lacked stop codons and stayed in frame with V and J; all others were non-productive. CDR3 was defined according to IMGT convention as the region running from the second conserved V-encoded cysteine to the conserved J-encoded phenylalanine. In an earlier analysis of roughly 610 of the donors, sequences lacking an unambiguous match to a single V gene segment were excluded. An earlier analysis of fewer than 750 of the donors classified V segments as functional when productive rearrangements were above 56.7% and as segregating when the standard deviation between donors was above 5%. A statistical classification framework was built to diagnose cytomegalovirus status from the catalog of TCR beta chain sequences. In a later analysis, TCR nucleotide sequences were compared against IMGT/GENE-DB human TR gene sequences so that V and J genes could be assigned. In a later analysis, CDR3 sequences and most-parsimonious VDJ recombination scenarios were assigned using the TCRdist pipeline. In a later analysis, each TCR beta chain was defined by its CDR3 amino acid sequence together with its V-gene family, and reads lacking a unique V-gene family were excluded. In a later analysis, fewer than 600 highly shared, low-generation-probability nucleotide sequences were removed to address suspected cross-contamination and a sequencing artifact. For each public chain, a later analysis derived a clonal expansion index from normalized ranks of inferred template counts within each repertoire. Generation probabilities in a later analysis came from a VDJ recombination model fitted to out-of-frame rearrangements, and those results were checked against IGoR. Hypergeometric tests were used in a later analysis to score TCR-TCR, TCR-HLA and TCR-CMV co-occurrence, with a repertoire-size bias correction applied to the TCR pairs. A later analysis estimated false discovery rates by permuting HLA or CMV assignments 20 times. A later analysis grouped co-occurring TCRs with DBSCAN, adding TCRdist sequence similarity when clustering within HLA-allele-positive subsets. Repertoires with fewer than 30,000 or more than 120,000 public chains, plus five repertoires with anomalous nucleotide sharing, were excluded from co-occurrence clustering. TCRdb took this table from immuneACCESS and kept in-frame rearrangements with V and J called. Such tables lack part of the clones; where checked against another copy, unresolved V genes explain under half of the gap, and the rest is unexplained. The V and J calls and the clone size are those of that table, but D and trimming were determined from the DNA. This sample holds over 150,000 clones; roughly 80% were observed only once. 5.5% to 7% of the sample lies in the top ten.

In total, just over 650 healthy bone marrow donors made up the cohort. At the time of sampling, every cohort member was nominally healthy, though immune exposures that went unrecorded were likely present. The donor was CMV seropositive and was included in the group of 289 seropositive cohort members. Each donor provided a peripheral blood sample, and peripheral blood mononuclear cells were used for TCR beta sequencing. The Qiagen DNeasy Blood Extraction Kit was used to extract genomic DNA from the blood cell samples. The data belong to a study of cytomegalovirus exposure and HLA in healthy donors (TCRdb year 2017). Study-level background: An earlier analysis of roughly 570 of the donors reported 276 Gb of sequence data and 100 million to 120 million unique TCR beta sequences obtained from 180 million or so T cells. Donor age, sex, ethnicity and CMV serostatus were compiled alongside the repertoire data. Among the approximately 430 genotyped donors, around 81% belonged to the genetic ancestry cluster associated with self-reported Caucasian donors. Because of strong linkage in the cohort, roughly 5 DR-DQ haplotypes were treated as single units for association and clustering. To predict cytomegalovirus infection status, the study combined high-throughput TCR immunosequencing, statistical association of individual TCRs with disease status, and machine learning. An earlier analysis of about 600 of the donors used high-throughput TCR beta sequencing to judge whether each TCR beta V gene segment behaved as functional or pseudogenic. In a later genetic analysis, genome-wide SNP genotypes for about three fifths of the 666 donors were used, and that subset was treated as a discovery cohort. Rather than drawing on any new phenotypic data, the later analysis identified candidate immune exposures from TCR beta sequences and the way those sequences occurred across donors. An early release covering about 600 HLA-typed donors comprised roughly 300 gigabases of sequencing data and around 86 million unique TCR sequences. On average, around 240,000 unique TCR beta nucleotide sequences were sequenced per donor among more than 350 genotyped donors of the cohort, with 15% to 20% of those sequences being non-productive. All discovery cohort repertoires had been generated on a single sequencing platform. A later analysis re-analyzed previously published TCR beta repertoires from 500 to 700 donors and added high-resolution HLA genotyping to study TCR occurrence patterns. The aim of the study was to test whether cataloging public T cell receptors could identify signatures of past pathogen exposure. The number of typed donors differed by locus: 629-630 for A, B, C, DRB1 and DQB1; 522 for DQA1; 606 for DPA1; and roughly 470 for DPB1. In addition to the first cohort of 666 subjects, a separate validation cohort of 130 or so different subjects was used. The T cell repertoires of 666 subjects were profiled by immunosequencing and related to cytomegalovirus serostatus. Both class I and class II loci were covered by HLA typing, at four-digit resolution.

What the study reported, not specific to this receptor: Strong co-occurrence of HLA alleles, especially DR and DQ, made assigning TCR associations to individual alleles difficult. According to a later analysis, parvovirus B19, influenza, CMV and Epstein-Barr virus appeared linked to several top co-occurrence clusters. The presence/absence analyses assumed that sequencing depth was roughly uniform across donors, and that assumption may not be true. The cohort was sequenced for TCR beta chains only, and without alpha or paired-chain data the features that could be detected were limited. A later analysis found that HLA-associated TCR beta chains were more clonally expanded and had lower generation probabilities than equally common non-associated chains. About 17 rarely observed V segments, including chromosome 9 orphons, were excluded from the earlier analysis of just under 600 of the donors because counts were too low. A further reported finding was that TCR beta sequences accurately predicted the HLA-A and HLA-B alleles for most subjects in the first cohort. According to the authors, the approach could potentially be generalized to other disease states and immunological phenotypes. In an earlier analysis of approximately 590 of the donors, most TCR beta V segments appeared in productive rearrangements about 87% or about 30% of the time, broadly matching IMGT annotations. In vitro tests confirmed that three of the cytomegalovirus-associated TCR beta chains recognize cytomegalovirus antigens. Because some donors lacked HLA typing at each locus, the association tests relied only on the typed subset. An association between a missense DCLRE1C variant and V-gene and J-gene trimming of TCR beta chains was found in a later genetic analysis and replicated in an independent cohort. In a later analysis, TCR association rates were found to vary across HLA loci, with the most associated TCRs seen for DRB1 alleles and the fewest for HLA-C alleles. The 87-base-pair reads could not distinguish some IMGT-functional V segments, including TRBV6-2 and TRBV6-3, so those segments were excluded. A later analysis associated about 16,000 TCR beta sequences with specific HLA alleles at a false discovery rate of 0.05. According to a later analysis, most CMV-associated TCR beta chains appeared to be HLA-restricted, and the HLA associations seemed to be driven largely by CMV exposure. A group of highly shared sequence variants was considered likely to be a technical artifact of the sequencing pipeline. Immune exposure information for the cohort was limited to CMV serostatus. The study gave a list of 150 to 200 TCR beta chains associated with cytomegalovirus. Across donors, most TCR sequences were observed very rarely, whereas some public TCRs were present in many individuals. Linkage disequilibrium might explain the correlated functional status among segregating V segments, but an unknown experimental factor could not be ruled out. A later genetic analysis reported fewer N-insertions in productive TCRs among donors in an Asian-associated ancestry cluster than the approximately 700-donor mean. Cytomegalovirus status was reported to be diagnosed by the classifier with high specificity and sensitivity in both the original and validation cohorts.

The V end loses 2 bases and the J end loses 4 bases, and a stretch of 11 bases separates them. From a lookup of the germline V gene, CDR1 and CDR2 are SGHDT and YYEEEE. The CDR3 goes from the cysteine to the phenylalanine over 14 residues. The DNA shown is the 42-base CDR3, in frame from base 1. The sample comprised PBMCs. The receptor comes from a woman aged 45-60 years in good health and CMV-seropositive. Recombination joined TRBV5-6 with TRBJ2-3; the D gene is possibly TRBD2, with 5 bases matching. The CDR3 protein: CASSFLREPDTQYF. Read as DNA, the sequence is TGTGCCAGCAGCTTTTTAAGGGAGCCAGATACGCAGTATTTT.